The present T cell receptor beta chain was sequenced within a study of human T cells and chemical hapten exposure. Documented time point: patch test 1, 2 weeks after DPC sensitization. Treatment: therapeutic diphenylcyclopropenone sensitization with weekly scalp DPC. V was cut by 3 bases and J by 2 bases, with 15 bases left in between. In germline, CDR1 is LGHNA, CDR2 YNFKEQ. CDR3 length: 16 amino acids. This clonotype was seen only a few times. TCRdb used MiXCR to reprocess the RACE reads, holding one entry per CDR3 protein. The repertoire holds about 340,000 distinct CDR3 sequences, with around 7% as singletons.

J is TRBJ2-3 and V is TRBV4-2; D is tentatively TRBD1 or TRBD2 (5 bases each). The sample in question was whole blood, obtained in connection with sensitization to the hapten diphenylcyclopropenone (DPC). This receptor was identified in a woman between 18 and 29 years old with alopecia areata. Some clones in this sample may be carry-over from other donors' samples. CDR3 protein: CASSQLRAGITDTQYF. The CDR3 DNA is TGTGCCAGCAGCCAGCTGAGGGCAGGGATCACAGATACGCAGTATTTT.